This TCR beta chain is from a study of blood T cell repertoires in COVID-19. About the research overall: COVID-19 samples from acute and convalescent phases originated in the United States, Italy and Spain. PBMCs, B-cell-depleted T cells, or T cells were the source of the cDNA or gDNA that made up the material.

As handled by the study authors: Nucleated cell number was recorded as an estimate derived from reference gene primer amplification. Profiled with immunoSEQ multiplex PCR; TCRdb holds only in-frame clones, not every one. The DNA gave D and trimming, while V, J and clone size come from that table. The sample yields around 100,000 clones, more than 85% seen once. The ends were cut back, 0 bases at V and 4 bases at J, with 7 bases in the middle. Looked up from germline, CDR1 is LGHNA and CDR2 is YNFKEQ. The CDR3 consists of 14 residues. The V and J genes are TRBV4-2 and TRBJ2-1; D remains ambiguous. The specimen sequenced was peripheral blood. This clonotype was sampled from a young man in a cohort sampled during active COVID-19. The CDR3 here is CASSQDLQYNEQFF. The CDR3 DNA follows: TGTGCCAGCAGCCAAGATCTACAGTACAATGAGCAGTTCTTC.